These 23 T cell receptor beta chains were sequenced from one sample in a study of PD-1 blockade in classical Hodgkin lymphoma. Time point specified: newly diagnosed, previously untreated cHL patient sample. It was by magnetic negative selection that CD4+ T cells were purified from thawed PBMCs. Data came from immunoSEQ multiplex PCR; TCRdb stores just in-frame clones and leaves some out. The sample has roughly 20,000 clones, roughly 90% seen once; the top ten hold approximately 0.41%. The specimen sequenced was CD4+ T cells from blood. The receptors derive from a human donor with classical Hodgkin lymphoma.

CDR3 nucleotides: TGTGCCAGCAGCCACTCGTCAGGGGGAGGCAAGGCTAATGAAAAACTGTTTTTT. Translating gives CASSHSSGGGKANEKLFF. The chain combines TRBV4-2 with TRBJ1-4; TRBD1 matches 7 bases. The trim removed 3 bases at V and 3 bases at J, leaving 13 bases unmatched. The germline gives CDR1 LGHNA, CDR2 YNFKEQ. CDR3 length equals 18 residues.

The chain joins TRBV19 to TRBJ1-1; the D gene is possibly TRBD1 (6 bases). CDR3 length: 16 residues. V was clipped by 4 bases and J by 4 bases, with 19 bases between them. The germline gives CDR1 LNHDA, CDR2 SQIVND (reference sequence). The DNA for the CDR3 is TGTGCCAGTAGTAGTACCGGGACATGGGGGGGCACTGAAGCTTTCTTT. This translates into CASSSTGTWGGTEAFF.

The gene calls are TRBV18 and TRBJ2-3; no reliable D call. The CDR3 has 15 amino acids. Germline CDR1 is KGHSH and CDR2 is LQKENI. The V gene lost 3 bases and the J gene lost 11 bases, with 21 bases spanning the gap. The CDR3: CASSPLPGPFVEQYF. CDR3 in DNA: TGTGCCAGCTCACCTTTACCGGGCCCCTTTGTCGAGCAGTATTTT.

CDR3 region: CASSQRKLAGAETQYF. The CDR3 DNA reads TGTGCCAGCAGCCAAAGGAAACTAGCGGGGGCCGAGACCCAGTACTTC. The chain joins TRBV7-9 to TRBJ2-5, with 11 bases matching TRBD2. With 5 bases clipped from V and 5 bases from J, the junction kept 10 bases outside the gene matches. Germline V CDR1 and CDR2: SEHNR, FQNEAQ (reference sequence). The CDR3 contains 16 residues.

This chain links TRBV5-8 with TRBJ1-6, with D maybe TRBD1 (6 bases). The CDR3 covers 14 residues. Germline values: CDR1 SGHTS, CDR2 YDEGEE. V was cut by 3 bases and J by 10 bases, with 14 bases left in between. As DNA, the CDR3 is TGTGCCAGCAGCTCCCACAGGGCCGACTCACCCCTCCACTTT. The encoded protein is CASSSHRADSPLHF.

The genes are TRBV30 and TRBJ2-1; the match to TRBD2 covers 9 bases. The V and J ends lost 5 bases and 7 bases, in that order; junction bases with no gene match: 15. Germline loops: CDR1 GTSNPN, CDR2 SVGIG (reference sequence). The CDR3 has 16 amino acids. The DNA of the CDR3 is TGTGCCTGGGGGGGGGATGCTAGCGGGATGTATAATGAGCAGTTCTTC. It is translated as CAWGGDASGMYNEQFF.

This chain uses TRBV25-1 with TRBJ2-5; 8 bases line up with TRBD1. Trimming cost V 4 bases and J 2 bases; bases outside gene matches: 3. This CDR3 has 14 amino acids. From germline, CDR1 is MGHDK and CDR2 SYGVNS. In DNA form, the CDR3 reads TGTGCCAGCAGTGCCGGGACAGGTCAAGAGACCCAGTACTTC. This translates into CASSAGTGQETQYF. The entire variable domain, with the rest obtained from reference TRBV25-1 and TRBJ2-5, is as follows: EADIYQTPRYLVIGTGKKITLECSQTMGHDKMYWYQQDPGMELHLIHYSYGVNSTEKGDLSSESTVSRIRTEHFPLTLESARPSHTSQYLCASSAGTGQETQYFGPGTRLLVL.

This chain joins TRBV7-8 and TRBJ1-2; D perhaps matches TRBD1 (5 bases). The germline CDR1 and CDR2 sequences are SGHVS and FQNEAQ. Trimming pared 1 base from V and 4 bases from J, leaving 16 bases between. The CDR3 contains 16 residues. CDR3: CASSLERFGRGYGYTF. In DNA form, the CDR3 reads TGTGCCAGCAGCTTAGAACGATTTGGAAGGGGCTATGGCTACACCTTC. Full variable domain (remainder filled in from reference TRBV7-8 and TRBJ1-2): GAGVSQSPRYKVAKRGQDVALRCDPISGHVSLFWYQQALGQGPEFLTYFQNEAQLDKSGLPSDRFFAERPEGSVSTLKIQRTQQEDSAVYLCASSLERFGRGYGYTFGSGTRLTVV.

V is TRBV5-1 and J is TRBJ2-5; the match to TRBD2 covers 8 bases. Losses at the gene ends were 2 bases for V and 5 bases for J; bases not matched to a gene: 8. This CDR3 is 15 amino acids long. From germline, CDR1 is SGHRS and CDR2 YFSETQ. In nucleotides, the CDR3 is TGCGCCAGCAGCTTAGGGGTAGCGGGGACGGAGACCCAGTACTTC. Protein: CASSLGVAGTETQYF.

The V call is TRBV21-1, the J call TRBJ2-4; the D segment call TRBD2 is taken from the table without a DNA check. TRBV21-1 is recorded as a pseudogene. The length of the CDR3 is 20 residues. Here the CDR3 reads CASSPGWVAGARVAKNIQYF. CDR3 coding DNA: TGTGCCAGCAGCCCCGGTTGGGTAGCGGGAGCGCGGGTGGCCAAAAACATTCAGTACTTC.

The CDR3 sequence: CASRAGNYGYTF. The CDR3 bases are TGTGCCAGCAGGGCCGGGAACTATGGCTACACCTTC. V gene TRBV27 combines with J gene TRBJ1-2; D is undetermined. CDR1 is MNHEY and CDR2 is SMNVEV in the germline V gene (reference sequence). V was trimmed by 6 bases and J by 2 bases, leaving 7 bases between them. The CDR3 has 12 amino acids.

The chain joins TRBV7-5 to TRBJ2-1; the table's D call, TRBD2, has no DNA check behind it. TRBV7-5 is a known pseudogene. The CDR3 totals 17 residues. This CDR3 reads CVRSPGGVARRVNEQFF. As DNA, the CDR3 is TGTGTCAGAAGCCCGGGGGGTGTAGCGAGGAGAGTTAATGAGCAGTTCTTC.

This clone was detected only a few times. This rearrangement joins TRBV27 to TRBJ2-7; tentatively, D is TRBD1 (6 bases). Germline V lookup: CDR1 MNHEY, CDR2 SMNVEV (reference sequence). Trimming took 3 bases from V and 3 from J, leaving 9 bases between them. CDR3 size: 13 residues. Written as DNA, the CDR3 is TGTGCCAGCAGTTTTGGGGGCAGCTACGAGCAGTACTTC. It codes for CASSFGGSYEQYF.

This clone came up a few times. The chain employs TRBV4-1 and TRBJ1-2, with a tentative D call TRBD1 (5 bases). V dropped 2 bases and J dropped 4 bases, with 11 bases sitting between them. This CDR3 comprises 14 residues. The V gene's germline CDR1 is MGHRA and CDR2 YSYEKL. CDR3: CASSQRGSLYGYTF. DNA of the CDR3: TGCGCCAGCAGCCAAAGGGGTTCCCTCTATGGCTACACCTTC.

In DNA form, the CDR3 reads TGTGCCAGCAGGCCGAGGGTGGACTATGGCTACACCTTC. Translating gives CASRPRVDYGYTF. The chain is built from TRBV6-1 and TRBJ1-2, with D unclear. V lost 6 bases to trimming and J lost 3 bases, with 11 bases between them. Germline assignment: CDR1 MNHNS and CDR2 SASEGT. The CDR3 is made up of 13 amino acids.

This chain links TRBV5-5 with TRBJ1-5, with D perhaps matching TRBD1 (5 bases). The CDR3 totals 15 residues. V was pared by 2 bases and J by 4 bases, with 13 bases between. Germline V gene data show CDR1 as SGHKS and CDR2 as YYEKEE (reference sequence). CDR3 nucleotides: TGTGCCAGCAGCTTTGATGGGGCACGGAATCAGCCCCAGCATTTT. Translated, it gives CASSFDGARNQPQHF.

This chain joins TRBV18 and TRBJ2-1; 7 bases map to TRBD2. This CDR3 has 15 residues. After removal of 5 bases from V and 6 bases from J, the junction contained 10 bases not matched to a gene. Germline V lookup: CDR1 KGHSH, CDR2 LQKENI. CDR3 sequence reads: CASSFSRGVGNEQFF. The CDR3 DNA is TGTGCCAGCTCATTCTCCCGGGGGGTGGGCAATGAGCAGTTCTTC.

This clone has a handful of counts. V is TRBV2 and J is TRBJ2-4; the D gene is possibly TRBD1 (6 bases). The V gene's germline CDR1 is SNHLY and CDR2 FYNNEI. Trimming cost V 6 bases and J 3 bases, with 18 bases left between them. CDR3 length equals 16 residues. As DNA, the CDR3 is TGTGCCAGCAGGGCCCCTACAGGGATCGGCAAAAACATTCAGTACTTC. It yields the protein CASRAPTGIGKNIQYF.

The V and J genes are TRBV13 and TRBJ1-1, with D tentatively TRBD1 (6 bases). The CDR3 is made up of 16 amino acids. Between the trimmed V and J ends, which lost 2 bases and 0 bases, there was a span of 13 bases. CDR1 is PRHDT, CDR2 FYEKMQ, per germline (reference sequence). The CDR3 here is CASSLKAGAMNTEAFF. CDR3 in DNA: TGTGCCAGCAGCTTAAAGGCAGGGGCCATGAACACTGAAGCTTTCTTT.

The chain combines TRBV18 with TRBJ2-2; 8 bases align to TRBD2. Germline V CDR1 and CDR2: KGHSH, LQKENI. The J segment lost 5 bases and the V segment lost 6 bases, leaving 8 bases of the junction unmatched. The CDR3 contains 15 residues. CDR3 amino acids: CASSAIAGSTGELFF. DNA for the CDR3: TGTGCCAGCTCGGCGATAGCGGGATCAACCGGGGAGCTGTTTTTT.

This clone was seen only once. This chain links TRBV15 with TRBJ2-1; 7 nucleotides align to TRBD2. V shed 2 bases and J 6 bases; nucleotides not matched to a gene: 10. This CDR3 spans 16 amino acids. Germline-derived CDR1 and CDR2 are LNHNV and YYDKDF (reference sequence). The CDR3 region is CATSRRSGNTRNEQFF. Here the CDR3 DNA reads TGTGCCACCAGCAGAAGGAGCGGGAATACCCGCAATGAGCAGTTCTTC. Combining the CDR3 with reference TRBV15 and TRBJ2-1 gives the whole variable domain DAMVIQNPRYQVTQFGKPVTLSCSQTLNHNVMYWYQQKSSQAPKLLFHYYDKDFNNEADTPDNFQSRRPNTSFCFLDIRSPGLGDTAMYLCATSRRSGNTRNEQFFGPGTRLTVL.

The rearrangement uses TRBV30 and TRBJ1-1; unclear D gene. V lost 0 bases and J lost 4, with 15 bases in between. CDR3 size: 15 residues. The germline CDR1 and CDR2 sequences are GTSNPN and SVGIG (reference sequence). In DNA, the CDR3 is TGTGCCTGGAGTGTATATCCGGGTTGGGTCACTGAAGCTTTCTTT. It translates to CAWSVYPGWVTEAFF.

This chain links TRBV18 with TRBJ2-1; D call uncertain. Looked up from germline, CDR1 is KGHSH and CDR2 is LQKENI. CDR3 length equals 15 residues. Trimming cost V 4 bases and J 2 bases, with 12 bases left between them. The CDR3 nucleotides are TGTGCCAGCTCACTTTCCGCACCCCCCTACAATGAGCAGTTCTTC. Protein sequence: CASSLSAPPYNEQFF.